This T cell receptor (beta chain) was recovered during a study of blood T cells in healthy people across ages (dated by TCRdb to 2015 to 2017). Notes on the research overall: In model experiments, template switching captured roughly one uniquely barcoded TCR beta cDNA molecule for every two T cells. To track age-related changes in TCR beta repertoire diversity, the study relied on deep sequencing normalized with unique cDNA molecular identifiers. Donors were grouped into four age groups: young (average roughly 17 years), middle-aged (about 40), aged (approximately 58) and long-lived (around 80). To avoid experimental bias, donors of different ages were distributed randomly across sequencing lanes. The study analyzed two additional independent replicas of 1 million unique cDNA reads from the same blood draw for two donors, one aged 18 to 29 and one aged 80 or older.

This clonotype was counted a few times. The specificity of this receptor is unknown. No much larger clone exists at a distance of one base, and base qualities are not known. Libraries were prepared through 5' RACE. TCRdb lists the instrument as Illumina HiSeq 2500. The second PCR ran for about 6 to 11 cycles and used a J-beta primer mix along with a sample-barcoded 5' primer. Each TCR beta cDNA molecule received a unique molecular identifier from a template-switch 5' adaptor carrying 12 random nucleotides. Each sample yielded at least 3 million CDR3-containing paired-end reads. First-strand cDNA synthesis was performed from all RNA using the Mint cDNA synthesis kit, with priming by a TRBC-specific oligonucleotide. Following uracil-DNA glycosylase treatment, a first 18-cycle PCR with universal primers M1SS and BC2_uni_R was performed on all cDNA. The original methods were these. For normalization, 1 million high-quality reads, each with a distinct molecular identifier, were randomly selected from each sample. Reads sharing molecular identifiers were discarded rather than binned into consensus sequences. MiTCR, with a Q25 quality threshold and the strictest error-elimination algorithm, was used for CDR3 identification, clonotype clustering and error correction. A nonparametric unseen species model with Euler transformation was used to estimate lower-bound total TCR beta diversity. TCRdb reprocessing: public reads trimmed at Q25 with fastp, clones called with MiXCR, in-frame beta chains kept. Here each entry gathers all rows of one CDR3 protein and keeps the most common genes and DNA. The V and J calls were determined by TCRdb, not by the authors. Recorded for this sample are 600,000 or so distinct CDR3 sequences; approximately 30% of them occurred a single time. The ten largest account for roughly 14% of the sample.

Donors were 39 systemically healthy Caucasian individuals from Russia aged about 6 to 100 years. Each donor gave roughly 9.5 milliliters of peripheral blood, collected into EDTA-treated Vacutainer tubes. Ficoll-Paque density-gradient centrifugation was used to isolate PBMCs, with at least 6.5 million per sample. Trizol reagent was used to extract total RNA from the PBMCs, yielding at least 5 micrograms per sample. For every donor, flow cytometry on a PBMC aliquot measured the percentage of naive CD45RAhigh/CD27high T cells. Overall study outcomes, separate from this receptor: The percentage of naive T cells measured by flow cytometry correlated strongly with observed TCR beta diversity. Observed TCR beta diversity per million T cells fell roughly linearly with age, and a significant reduction was already apparent by age around 40. Compared with the aged group, the long-lived group had more naive CD4+ T cells, fewer expanded clones and increased TCR diversity, suggesting age selection. Estimates of total diversity from one million sequenced T cells were regarded as lower bounds and underestimates. Because profiling used bulk unsorted PBMCs, naive and antigen-experienced compartments could not be compared conclusively. Because the CMV infection status of the donors was unknown, age-related changes in expanded clonotypes may potentially have been confounded.

Spanning cysteine to phenylalanine, the CDR3 consists of 15 amino acids. Only CDR3 DNA is held: 45 bases, read in frame from base 1. V and J are truncated by 4 bases and 3 bases respectively, leaving an intervening sequence of 15 bases. The TCR was taken from a woman older than 75 in good health. The chain uses TRBV12-3 or TRBV12-4 and TRBJ1-1; a tentative D call is TRBD1 (5 bases match). The sequenced sample was blood. The CDR3 protein sequence reads: CASSSGQLIYTEAFF. The DNA sequence follows: TGTGCCAGCAGTTCAGGGCAACTTATTTACACTGAAGCTTTCTTT.